This TCR beta chain was recorded in a study of shared clonotypes between healthy human individuals. On the study more broadly: Every donor yielded three CD4 naive, three CD4 memory, two CD8 naive and one CD8 memory plate.

This clone was seen a handful of times. CD4+ cells underwent separation, giving CD45RA+ naive and CD45RA-negative memory subsets. Data came from immunoSEQ multiplex PCR; TCRdb stores just in-frame clones and leaves some out. The profile covers some 900,000 clones, with about three quarters appearing a single time and around 1.4% taken by the ten largest. This CDR3 has 13 amino acids. The V and J ends lost 3 bases and 14 bases respectively, with 18 bases between them. The V gene's germline CDR1 is SGHTA and CDR2 FQGTGA. This receptor was obtained from a man aged 18 to 30 in good health. The chain joins TRBV7-3 to TRBJ2-3; D is unresolved. Sequenced: memory CD4+ T cells sorted from blood. As to subset: CD45RA-negative fraction. The CDR3 protein is CASSLDPSDRPYF. CDR3 nucleotides: TGTGCCAGCAGCTTGGATCCTAGTGATCGGCCGTATTTT.